The present T cell receptor beta chain was sequenced within a study of T cell changes during pregnancy in multiple sclerosis (dated by TCRdb to the late 2010s). With respect to the entire study: The study looked at changes in the T cell repertoire across pregnancy in women with multiple sclerosis.

The receptor library was made with the immunoSEQ multiplex PCR assay. Held by TCRdb, this immuneACCESS table contains in-frame sequences only and omits some clones. Under half of the omission traces to an unresolved V gene where checked; the cause of the rest is unknown. This sample comprises about 76,000 clones, roughly 93% of them detected only once. The top ten hold 2.5% to 3% of the sample. CDR1 and CDR2, per the germline V gene (reference sequence), are SGHKS and YYEKEE. The cysteine opens and the phenylalanine closes a CDR3 of 13 amino acids. The DNA shown is the 39-base CDR3, in frame from base 1. For this chain, trimming is 4 bases at the V end and 7 bases at the J end, and the number of junction bases without a gene match is 5. For this clone: It lacks a known antigen. Base qualities are not recorded, but no much larger clone differs from it by a single base.

The sequence joins TRBV5-5 to TRBJ1-5; the junction holds 7 bases that match TRBD1. This clonotype originated in a female donor with multiple sclerosis, enrolled in a pregnancy study. The sample consisted of peripheral blood, taken in the second trimester of pregnancy. The nucleotide sequence is TGTGCCAGCAGCGCTGGACAGGCCCAGCCCCAGCATTTT. Its product reads: CASSAGQAQPQHF. With the portions outside the CDR3 filled from the reference TRBV5-5 and TRBJ1-5 genes, the complete variable region becomes DAGVTQSPTHLIKTRGQQVTLRCSPISGHKSVSWYQQVLGQGPQFIFQYYEKEERGRGNFPDRFSARQFPNYSSELNVNALLLGDSALYLCASSAGQAQPQHFGDGTRLSIL.